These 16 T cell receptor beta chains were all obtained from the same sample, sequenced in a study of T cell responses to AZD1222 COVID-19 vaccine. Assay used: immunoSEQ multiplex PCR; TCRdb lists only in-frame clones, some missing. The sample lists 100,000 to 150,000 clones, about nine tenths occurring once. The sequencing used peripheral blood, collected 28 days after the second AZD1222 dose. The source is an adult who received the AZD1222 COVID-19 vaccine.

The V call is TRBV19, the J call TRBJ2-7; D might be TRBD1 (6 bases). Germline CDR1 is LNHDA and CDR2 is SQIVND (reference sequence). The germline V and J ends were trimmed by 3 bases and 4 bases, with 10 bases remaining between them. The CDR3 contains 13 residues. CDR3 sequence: CASSIGQIYEQYF. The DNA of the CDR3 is TGTGCCAGTAGTATCGGACAGATTTACGAGCAGTACTTC. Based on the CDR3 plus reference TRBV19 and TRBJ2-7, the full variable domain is DGGITQSPKYLFRKEGQNVTLSCEQNLNHDAMYWYRQDPGQGLRLIYYSQIVNDFQKGDIAEGYSVSREKKESFPLTVTSAQKNPTAFYLCASSIGQIYEQYFGPGTRLTVT.

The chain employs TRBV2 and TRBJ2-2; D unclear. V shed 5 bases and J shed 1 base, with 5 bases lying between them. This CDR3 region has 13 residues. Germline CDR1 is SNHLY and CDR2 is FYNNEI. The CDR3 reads CASSNENTGELFF. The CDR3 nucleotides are TGTGCCAGCAGTAATGAGAACACCGGGGAGCTGTTTTTT.

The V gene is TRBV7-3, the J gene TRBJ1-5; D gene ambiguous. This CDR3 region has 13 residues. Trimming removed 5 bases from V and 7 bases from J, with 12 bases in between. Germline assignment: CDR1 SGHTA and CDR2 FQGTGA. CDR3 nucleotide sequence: TGTGCCAGCAGCATCTGGGCCGGCCAGCCCCAGCATTTT. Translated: CASSIWAGQPQHF.

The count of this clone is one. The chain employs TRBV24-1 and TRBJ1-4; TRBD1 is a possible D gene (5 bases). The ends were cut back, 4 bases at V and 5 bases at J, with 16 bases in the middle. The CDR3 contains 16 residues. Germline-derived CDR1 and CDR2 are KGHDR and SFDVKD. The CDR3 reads CATSDSDGGRNEKLFF. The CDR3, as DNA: TGTGCCACCAGTGACTCGGACGGGGGGAGAAATGAAAAACTGTTTTTT.

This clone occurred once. The CDR3 nucleotides are TGTGCCAGCAGTCTGACAGCTGGTAATGGCTACACCTTC. As protein: CASSLTAGNGYTF. This chain links TRBV12-3 or TRBV12-4 with TRBJ1-2; D may be TRBD1 (5 bases). This CDR3 contains 13 residues. The V gene lost 5 bases and the J gene lost 6 bases, with 13 bases spanning the gap.

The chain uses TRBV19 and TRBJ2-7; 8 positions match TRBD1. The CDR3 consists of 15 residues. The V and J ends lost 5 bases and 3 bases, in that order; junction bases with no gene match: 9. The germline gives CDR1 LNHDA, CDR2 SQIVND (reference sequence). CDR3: CASSSVQGAIYEQYF. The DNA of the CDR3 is TGTGCCAGTAGTTCCGTGCAGGGGGCAATCTACGAGCAGTACTTC. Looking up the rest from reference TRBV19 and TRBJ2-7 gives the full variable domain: DGGITQSPKYLFRKEGQNVTLSCEQNLNHDAMYWYRQDPGQGLRLIYYSQIVNDFQKGDIAEGYSVSREKKESFPLTVTSAQKNPTAFYLCASSSVQGAIYEQYFGPGTRLTVT.

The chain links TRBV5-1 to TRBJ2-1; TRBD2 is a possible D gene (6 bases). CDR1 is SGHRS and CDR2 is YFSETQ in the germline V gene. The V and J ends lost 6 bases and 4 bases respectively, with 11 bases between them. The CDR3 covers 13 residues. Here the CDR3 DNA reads TGCGCCAGCACTCTAGGGAGGTACAATGAGCAGTTCTTC. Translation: CASTLGRYNEQFF. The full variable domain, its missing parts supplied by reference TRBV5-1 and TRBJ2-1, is KAGVTQTPRYLIKTRGQQVTLSCSPISGHRSVSWYQQTPGQGLQFLFEYFSETQRNKGNFPGRFSGRQFSNSRSEMNVSTLELGDSALYLCASTLGRYNEQFFGPGTRLTVL.

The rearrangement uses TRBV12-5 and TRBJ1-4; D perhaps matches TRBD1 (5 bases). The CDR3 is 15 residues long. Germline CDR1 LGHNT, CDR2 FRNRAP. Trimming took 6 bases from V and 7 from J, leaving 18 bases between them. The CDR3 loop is CASGGPKGHFEKLFF. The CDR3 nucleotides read TGTGCTAGTGGCGGACCGAAAGGACATTTTGAAAAACTGTTTTTT.

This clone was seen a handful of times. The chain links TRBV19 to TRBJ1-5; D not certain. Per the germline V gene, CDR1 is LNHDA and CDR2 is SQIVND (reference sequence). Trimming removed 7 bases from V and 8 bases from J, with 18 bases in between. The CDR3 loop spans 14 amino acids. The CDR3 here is CASTTHGPLEPQHF. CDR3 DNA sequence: TGTGCCAGTACTACCCATGGTCCTCTGGAGCCCCAGCATTTT.

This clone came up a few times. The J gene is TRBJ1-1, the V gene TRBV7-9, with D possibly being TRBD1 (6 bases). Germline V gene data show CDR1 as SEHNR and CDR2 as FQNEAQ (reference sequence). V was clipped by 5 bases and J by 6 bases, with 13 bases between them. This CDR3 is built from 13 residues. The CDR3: CASSVDRSAEAFF. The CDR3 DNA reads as TGTGCCAGCAGCGTAGACAGGTCCGCTGAAGCTTTCTTT.

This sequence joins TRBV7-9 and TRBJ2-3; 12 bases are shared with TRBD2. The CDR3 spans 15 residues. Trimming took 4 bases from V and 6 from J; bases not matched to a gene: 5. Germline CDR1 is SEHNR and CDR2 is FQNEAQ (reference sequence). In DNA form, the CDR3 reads TGTGCCAGCAGCTCTTGGACTAGCGGGGTTGATACGCAGTATTTT. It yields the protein CASSSWTSGVDTQYF. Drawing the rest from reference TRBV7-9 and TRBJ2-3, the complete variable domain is DTGVSQNPRHKITKRGQNVTFRCDPISEHNRLYWYRQTLGQGPEFLTYFQNEAQLEKSRLLSDRFSAERPKGSFSTLEIQRTEQGDSAMYLCASSSWTSGVDTQYFGPGTRLTVL.

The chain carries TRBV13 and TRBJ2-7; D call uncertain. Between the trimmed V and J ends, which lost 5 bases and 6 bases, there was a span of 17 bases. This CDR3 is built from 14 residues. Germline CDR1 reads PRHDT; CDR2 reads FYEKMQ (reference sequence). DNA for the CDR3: TGTGCCAGCAGCATCGGACGGCCCTCGCCCGAGCAGTACTTC. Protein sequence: CASSIGRPSPEQYF.

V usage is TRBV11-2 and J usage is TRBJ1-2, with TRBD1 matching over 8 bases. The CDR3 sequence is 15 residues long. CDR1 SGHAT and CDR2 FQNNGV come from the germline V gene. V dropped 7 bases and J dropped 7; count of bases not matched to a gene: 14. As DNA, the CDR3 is TGTGCCAGCAACAAGATTCGGAGGACAGGGCTTGGCTACACCTTC. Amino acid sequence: CASNKIRRTGLGYTF.

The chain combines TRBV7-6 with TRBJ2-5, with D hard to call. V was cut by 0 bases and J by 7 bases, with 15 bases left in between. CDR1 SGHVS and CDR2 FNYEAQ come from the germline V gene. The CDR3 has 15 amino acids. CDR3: CASSLAYRKIGTQYF. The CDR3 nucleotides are TGTGCCAGCAGCTTAGCGTATCGGAAAATCGGGACCCAGTACTTC.

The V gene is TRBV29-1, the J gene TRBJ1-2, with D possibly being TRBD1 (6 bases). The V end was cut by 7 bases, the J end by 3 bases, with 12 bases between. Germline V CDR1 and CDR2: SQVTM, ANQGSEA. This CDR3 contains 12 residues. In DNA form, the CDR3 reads TGCAGCGCAGGGGAGTTTGACTATGGCTACACCTTC. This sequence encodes CSAGEFDYGYTF.

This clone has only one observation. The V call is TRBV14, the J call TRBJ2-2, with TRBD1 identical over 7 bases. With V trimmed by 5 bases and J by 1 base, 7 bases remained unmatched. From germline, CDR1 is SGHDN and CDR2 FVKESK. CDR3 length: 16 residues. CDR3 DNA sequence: TGTGCCAGCAGCTTCCGGACAGGTTTGAACACCGGGGAGCTGTTTTTT. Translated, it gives CASSFRTGLNTGELFF.